One T cell receptor (beta chain) is described in this entry. What it binds is not known. Deletions cut 6 bases from V and 1 base from J, with 15 bases between. CDR1 and CDR2 from the germline V gene are MDHEN and SYDVKM. The CDR3 is 15 residues long. These data originate in a study of cytomegalovirus exposure and HLA in healthy donors. Overall study context: As released early, the data held about 85 million unique TCRs from HLA-typed donors. Regarding the study as a whole: Most CMV-associated TCR beta chains were later found to appear HLA-restricted.

The study sampled nominally healthy donors, though unrecorded immune exposures were likely. Primers: 60 Vbeta forward and 13 Jbeta reverse. Profiling relied on immunoSEQ multiplex PCR, and the TCRdb table lists in-frame clones only, not all of them. The sample consists of around 150,000 clones, roughly three quarters of them appearing once. The TCR originated in a man aged 40-50 years in good health and CMV-seronegative. The sample was PBMCs. The rearrangement joins TRBV28 to TRBJ2-5; TRBD1 is a possible D gene (6 bases). The CDR3, as DNA: TGTGCCAGCAGCCTACCCACAGGGTCCCAAGAGACCCAGTACTTC. As protein: CASSLPTGSQETQYF.